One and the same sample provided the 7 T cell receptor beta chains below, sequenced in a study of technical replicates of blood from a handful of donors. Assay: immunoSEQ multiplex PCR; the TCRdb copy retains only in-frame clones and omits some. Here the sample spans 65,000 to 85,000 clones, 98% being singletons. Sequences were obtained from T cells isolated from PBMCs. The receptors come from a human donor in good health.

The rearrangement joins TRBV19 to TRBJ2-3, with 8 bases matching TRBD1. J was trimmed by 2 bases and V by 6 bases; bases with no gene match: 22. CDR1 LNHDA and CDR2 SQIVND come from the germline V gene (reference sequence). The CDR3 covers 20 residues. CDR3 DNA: TGTGCCAGTAGCCCGAGGACAGGGCGACCGGCCCTCCTTTCCACAGATACGCAGTATTTT. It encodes CASSPRTGRPALLSTDTQYF. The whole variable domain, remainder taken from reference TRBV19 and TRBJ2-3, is DGGITQSPKYLFRKEGQNVTLSCEQNLNHDAMYWYRQDPGQGLRLIYYSQIVNDFQKGDIAEGYSVSREKKESFPLTVTSAQKNPTAFYLCASSPRTGRPALLSTDTQYFGPGTRLTVL.

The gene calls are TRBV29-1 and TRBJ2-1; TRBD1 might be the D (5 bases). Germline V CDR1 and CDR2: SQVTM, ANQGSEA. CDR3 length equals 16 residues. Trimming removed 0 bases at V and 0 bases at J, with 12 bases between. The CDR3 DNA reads TGCAGCGTTGAAGACCCGACAGCGACCTCCTACAATGAGCAGTTCTTC. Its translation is CSVEDPTATSYNEQFF.

As DNA, the CDR3 is TGTGCCAGCAGCTCGGGGGGGGAGACCCAGTACTTC. This translates into CASSSGGETQYF. The chain is built from TRBV7-6 and TRBJ2-5; 8 positions match TRBD2. Germline CDR1 is SGHVS and CDR2 is FNYEAQ. Trimming took 4 bases from V and 5 from J; bases not matched to a gene: 0. The CDR3 extends over 12 amino acids.

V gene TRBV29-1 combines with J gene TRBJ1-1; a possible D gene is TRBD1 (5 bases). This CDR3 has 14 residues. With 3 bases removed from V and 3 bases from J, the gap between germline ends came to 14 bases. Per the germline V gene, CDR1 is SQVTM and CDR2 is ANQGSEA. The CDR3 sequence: CSVEVAREDTEAFF. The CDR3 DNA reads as TGCAGCGTTGAGGTTGCCAGGGAGGACACTGAAGCTTTCTTT.

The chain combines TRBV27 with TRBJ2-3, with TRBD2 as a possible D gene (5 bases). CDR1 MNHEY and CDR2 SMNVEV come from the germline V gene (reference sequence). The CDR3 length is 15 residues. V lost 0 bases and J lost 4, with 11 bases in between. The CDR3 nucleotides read TGTGCCAGCAGTTTATCGGCCCTAGCCGCAGATACGCAGTATTTT. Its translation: CASSLSALAADTQYF.

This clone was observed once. The CDR3 DNA sequence: TGTGCCAGCAGCTTAGAGCTATCGTCCTACGAGCAGTACTTC. It translates to CASSLELSSYEQYF. This rearrangement joins TRBV7-2 to TRBJ2-7; D is unclear. V was pared by 1 base and J by 1 base, with 8 bases between. CDR1 is SGHTA, CDR2 FQGNSA, per germline. The length of the CDR3 is 14 residues.

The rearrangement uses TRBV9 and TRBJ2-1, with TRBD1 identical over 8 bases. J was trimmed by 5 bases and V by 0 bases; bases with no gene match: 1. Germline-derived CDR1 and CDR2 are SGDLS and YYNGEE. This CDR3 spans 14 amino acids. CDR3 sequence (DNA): TGTGCCAGCAGCGTAGTGGGACAGGACAATGAGCAGTTCTTC. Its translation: CASSVVGQDNEQFF.